This T cell receptor (beta chain) came from a study of T cells in Graves' hyperthyroidism and ophthalmopathy. The table lists this clonotype with many counts. What was amplified from RNA transcripts were TCR beta CDR3 regions. Using the HTBI primer set, a first-round RT-PCR was run on the TCR CDR3. In TCRdb, the multiplex PCR reads were re-called with MiXCR into one record per CDR3 protein. Among 360,000 or so distinct CDR3 sequences listed, about 18% were seen once. Germline loops: CDR1 MDHEN, CDR2 SYDVKM. The CDR3 has 14 residues. Between the trimmed V and J ends, which lost 4 bases and 9 bases, there was a span of 16 bases.

The rearrangement links TRBV28 to TRBJ1-5; TRBD1 might be the D (5 bases). The clonotype originates from a woman between 18 and 29 years old with Graves' hyperthyroidism. Source material: blood. CDR3 sequence: CASSSYRPHGPQHF. DNA of the CDR3: TGTGCCAGCAGTTCCTACAGGCCCCACGGGCCCCAGCATTTT.